This T cell receptor beta chain was found in a study of blood T cells in healthy people across ages. In the study overall: Template switching caught about one barcoded beta molecule for each two T cells.

Remarks on this clonotype: As yet, its antigen is unknown.

Broader study findings: Per million T cells, the diversity of TCR beta decreased roughly linearly as age advanced. Both naive CD4+ cell counts and diversity were greater in long-lived donors than in aged donors.

Primers used in a second PCR of roughly 7 to 11 cycles were a sample-barcoded 5' primer and a J-beta primer mix. Every single cDNA molecule received a tag from a template-switch adaptor with 12 random nucleotides. TCRdb fed the 5' RACE reads into MiXCR, producing one record per CDR3 protein. The sample includes around 1,900,000 distinct CDR3 sequences, approximately 40% of them seen just once. CDR3 length: 15 residues. The germline CDR1 and CDR2 sequences are SGHNT and YYREEE (reference sequence). Between the trimmed V and J ends, which lost 3 bases and 1 base, there was a span of 10 bases. The specimen sequenced was blood. V and J are TRBV5-4 and TRBJ2-2; D is perhaps TRBD1 (6 bases). The receptor was isolated from a human donor in good health. The CDR3 DNA reads as TGTGCCAGCAGCTGGGACACGGAGAACACCGGGGAGCTGTTTTTT. Protein sequence: CASSWDTENTGELFF.